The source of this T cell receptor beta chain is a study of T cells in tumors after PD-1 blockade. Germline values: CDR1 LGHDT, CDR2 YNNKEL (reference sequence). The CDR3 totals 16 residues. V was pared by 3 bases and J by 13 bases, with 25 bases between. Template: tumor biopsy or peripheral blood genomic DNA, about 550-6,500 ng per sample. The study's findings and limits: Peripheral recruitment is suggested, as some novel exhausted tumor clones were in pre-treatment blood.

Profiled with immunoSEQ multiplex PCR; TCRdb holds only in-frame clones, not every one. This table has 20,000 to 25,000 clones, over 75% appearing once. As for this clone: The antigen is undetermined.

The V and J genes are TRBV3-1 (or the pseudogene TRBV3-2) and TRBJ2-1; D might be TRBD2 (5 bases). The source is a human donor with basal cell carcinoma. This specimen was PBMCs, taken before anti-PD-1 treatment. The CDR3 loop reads CASSQPSRGYIETQFF. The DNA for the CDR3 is TGTGCCAGCAGCCAGCCCAGTCGAGGGTACATAGAGACCCAGTTCTTC.